This T cell receptor (beta chain) was captured by sequencing in a study of identical twins. Findings and caveats of the study: Sequences that were out-of-frame, alpha and twin-shared displayed an excess of low generation probability. Models underestimated out-of-frame TCR alpha sharing in monozygotic twins. Zero-insertion analyses might be partly confounded by invariant T cells like MAIT and iNKT.

The CDR3 runs 15 residues. CDR1 is DFQATT and CDR2 is SNEGSKA in the germline V gene (reference sequence). V was pared by 6 bases and J by 6 bases, with 21 bases between. MiXCR, run by TCRdb on the 5' RACE reads, gives a single entry per CDR3 protein. The profile shows some 590,000 distinct CDR3 sequences, over 8.5% of them singletons. Of note for this clonotype: Its target is not known.

These data also featured in a second study, about yellow fever vaccine responses in identical twins. That work adds: Twins reportedly had a vaccine T cell response that seemed partly convergent, partly personalized.

This receptor was identified in a woman in her late teens or twenties in good health. The chain joins TRBV20-1 to TRBJ1-5; D is perhaps TRBD1 (6 bases). Material: PBMCs. CDR3 sequence reads: CSALAGEGATQPQHF. The CDR3 nucleotides read TGCAGTGCCCTGGCAGGGGAGGGAGCCACTCAGCCCCAGCATTTT.